Listed below are T cell receptor beta chains from one sample, sequenced in a study of blood T cell repertoires in COVID-19. This table comes from immunoSEQ multiplex PCR, and its TCRdb copy is limited to in-frame clones, with some not included. The sample includes approximately 260,000 clones, 70% to 90% of them seen just once. The specimen sequenced was PBMCs or T cells enriched from blood (not recorded which). The receptors here all came from a woman in her thirties or forties with acute COVID-19. The CDR3 runs from the conserved cysteine through the conserved F or W. Fields, in order: V gene, D gene, clone size, J gene, CDR3 protein, CDR3 DNA. The D gene is left open where the match is weak. Not all rows give a size; the values are once, few, many and, for expanded clones, a class.

>TRBV19|TRBD1|-|TRBJ1-1
CASSIDRRGQNTEAFF
TGTGCCAGTAGTATAGACCGAAGGGGGCAGAACACTGAAGCTTTCTTT
>TRBV19|TRBD1|-|TRBJ1-2
CASSARQGPGGGYTF
TGTGCCAGTAGTGCGCGACAGGGGCCTGGCGGAGGCTACACCTTC
>TRBV24-1|-|-|TRBJ2-1
CATSQRAGTVFYNEQFF
TGTGCCACCAGCCAGCGGGCCGGGACAGTCTTCTACAATGAGCAGTTCTTC
>TRBV10-2|TRBD2|-|TRBJ2-1
CASSATLLTSGSYNEQFF
TGCGCCAGCAGTGCAACACTCCTCACTAGCGGCTCCTACAATGAGCAGTTCTTC
>TRBV5-1|-|-|TRBJ1-1
CASSLAGREGTEAFF
TGCGCCAGCAGCTTGGCCGGCAGGGAAGGGACTGAAGCTTTCTTT
>TRBV13|-|-|TRBJ2-7
CASSLVGGLQSSYEQYF
TGTGCCAGCAGCTTAGTCGGGGGACTGCAGAGCTCCTACGAGCAGTACTTC
>TRBV28|TRBD1|once|TRBJ2-7
CASSSRGLVNQEQYF
TGTGCCAGCAGTTCCAGGGGGTTGGTAAATCAGGAGCAGTACTTC
>TRBV5-8|TRBD1|-|TRBJ1-1
CASSFGQGNTEAFF
TGTGCCAGCAGCTTCGGACAGGGAAACACTGAAGCTTTCTTT
>TRBV19|TRBD2|-|TRBJ2-5
CASSPTGTSGRGLVETQYF
TGTGCCAGTAGCCCAACCGGGACTAGCGGGAGGGGACTTGTTGAGACCCAGTACTTC
>TRBV30|-|-|TRBJ2-2
CAWSVLSGTGELFF
TGTGCCTGGAGTGTACTCTCTGGCACCGGGGAGCTGTTTTTT
>TRBV4-2|-|few|TRBJ2-7
CASSQATGRGPYEQYF
TGTGCCAGCAGCCAAGCCACGGGGAGAGGGCCCTACGAGCAGTACTTC
>TRBV7-2|TRBD2|-|TRBJ2-1
CASSLEGTSGSYEQFF
TGTGCCAGCAGCTTAGAAGGGACTAGCGGGAGCTATGAGCAGTTCTTC
>TRBV24-1|-|-|TRBJ1-2
CATSAQGGAHNYGYTF
TGTGCCACCAGTGCCCAGGGTGGGGCCCACAACTATGGCTACACCTTC
>TRBV7-9|TRBD2|-|TRBJ2-5
CASTRTSGIETQYF
TGTGCCAGCACACGGACTAGCGGGATTGAGACCCAGTACTTC
>TRBV6-5|TRBD1|once|TRBJ2-2
CASSLDRVGELFF
TGTGCCAGCAGCCTGGACAGGGTCGGGGAGCTGTTTTTT
>TRBV2|TRBD1|-|TRBJ1-1
CASRETTGGSYTEAFF
TGTGCCAGCAGGGAAACTACAGGGGGGAGTTACACTGAAGCTTTCTTT
>TRBV2|-|once|TRBJ1-5
CASSHRDQPQHF
TGTGCCAGCAGTCACAGGGATCAGCCCCAGCATTTT
>TRBV10-3|TRBD2|-|TRBJ2-1
CAISYSSGRTDNEQFF
TGTGCCATCAGTTATTCTAGCGGGAGAACGGACAATGAGCAGTTCTTC